The rows below give T cell receptor beta chains drawn from one sample of a study of T cells in localized non-small cell lung cancer. Sequenced by immunoSEQ multiplex PCR; TCRdb stores in-frame clones only, minus some. This table has approximately 26,000 clones, 80% to 95% appearing once. Sequenced here: peripheral blood, sampled before any cancer treatment. The receptors derive from a female donor older than 55 with stage II squamous cell lung carcinoma. Both conserved end residues are part of each CDR3. The D gene is left open where the match is weak. Clone size is not always given. Where it is, it says once, few, many or a class for expanded clones.

>TRBV7-2|.|TRBJ1-1|.
CASSSTGQNTEAFF
TGTGCCAGCAGCTCGACAGGTCAGAACACTGAAGCTTTCTTT
>TRBV5-6|.|TRBJ2-1|.
CASSLVAVPWNEQFF
TGTGCCAGCAGCTTGGTGGCGGTCCCCTGGAATGAGCAGTTCTTC
>TRBV27|.|TRBJ2-1|.
CASTPWDNNEQFF
TGTGCCAGCACCCCTTGGGACAACAATGAGCAGTTCTTC
>TRBV2|.|TRBJ2-3|.
CASSQLTSTDTQYF
TGTGCCAGCAGCCAGCTCACTAGCACAGATACGCAGTATTTT
>TRBV6-1|TRBD1|TRBJ2-7|.
CASSGLRTGENEQYF
TGTGCCAGCAGTGGGTTGAGGACAGGGGAAAACGAGCAGTACTTC
>TRBV19|TRBD1|TRBJ2-4|.
CASTGDRAKNIQYF
TGTGCCAGTACAGGGGACAGGGCGAAAAACATTCAGTACTTC
>TRBV4-1|.|TRBJ2-7|.
CASSQEGWPGAYEQYF
TGCGCCAGCAGCCAAGAGGGGTGGCCAGGGGCGTACGAGCAGTACTTC
>TRBV7-2|TRBD1|TRBJ2-6|.
CASSWAGQGATGANVLTF
TGTGCCAGCAGCTGGGCCGGACAGGGGGCGACTGGGGCCAACGTCCTGACTTTC
>TRBV2|.|TRBJ1-5|few
CASSEMVVPQHF
TGTGCCAGCAGTGAAATGGTGGTGCCCCAGCATTTT
>TRBV20-1|.|TRBJ1-1|.
CSARAERAFF
TGCAGTGCTAGGGCAGAAAGAGCTTTCTTT
>TRBV6-5|.|TRBJ1-2|.
CASSSDSFYGYTF
TGTGCCAGCAGTTCCGACAGTTTTTATGGCTACACCTTC
>TRBV10-1|.|TRBJ1-1|.
CASSETPGASEAFF
TGCGCCAGCAGTGAGACACCCGGGGCATCTGAAGCTTTCTTT
>TRBV28|.|TRBJ1-2|.
CASSLDYGYTF
TGTGCCAGCAGTTTGGACTATGGCTACACCTTC
>TRBV11-2|TRBD1|TRBJ2-7|.
CASSFLSTGTREQYF
TGTGCCAGCAGCTTCCTTTCGACAGGGACGCGCGAGCAGTACTTC
>TRBV7-3|.|TRBJ1-2|.
CASSLQGPTTYGYTF
TGTGCCAGCAGCCTACAGGGCCCTACCACTTATGGCTACACCTTC
>TRBV2|.|TRBJ2-2|once
CASSRILPSNTGELFF
TGTGCCAGCAGTCGCATCCTTCCCTCGAACACCGGGGAGCTGTTTTTT
>TRBV6-6|.|TRBJ1-4|.
CASSYSAQGGGEKLFF
TGTGCCAGCAGTTACTCGGCCCAGGGAGGAGGGGAAAAACTGTTTTTT